Listed below are T cell receptor beta chains from one sample, sequenced in a study of identical twins. A single record per CDR3 protein comes from TCRdb applying MiXCR to the 5' RACE reads. Here the sample spans roughly 750,000 distinct CDR3 sequences, about 20% being singletons. These data are also associated with another study on T cells expressing NK-cell markers.

The sample was PBMCs. These receptors originate from a woman between 18 and 30 years old in good health. Each CDR3 is given with its conserved first and last residue.

j_call v_call cdr3_aa
TRBJ1-2 TRBV15 CATRQEGLDRGYTF
TRBJ1-1 TRBV29-1 CSGGGHRNTEAFF
TRBJ2-3 TRBV9 CASSAEPSGRVTDTQYF
TRBJ2-3 TRBV7-2 CASRGQLTDTQYF
TRBJ2-3 TRBV9 CASSVDWPSTDTQYF
TRBJ1-4 TRBV6-2/TRBV6-3 CASRLQGAGEKLFF
TRBJ2-3 TRBV5-1 CASSLGGVTDTQYF
TRBJ2-7 TRBV7-9 CASSTLAGDAYEQYF
TRBJ2-2 TRBV2 CASSYEGQGNTGELFF
TRBJ2-2 TRBV3-1 CASSQPPRTLNTGELFF
TRBJ2-5 TRBV20-1 CSARVPGRKETQYF
TRBJ2-6 TRBV5-1 CASSYGTGSGANVLTF
TRBJ2-2 TRBV5-1 CASSSTGTAMYGELFF
TRBJ2-7 TRBV20-1 CSAIRDRIYEQYF
TRBJ2-3 TRBV4-3 CASSQDLLVEDTQYF
TRBJ2-1 TRBV20-1 CSARRLGTGDNEQFF
TRBJ2-5 TRBV29-1 CSVERSGRRETQYF
TRBJ2-3 TRBV20-1 CSARRGQGSDTQYF
TRBJ2-5 TRBV24-1 CATGDYPPEGETQYF
TRBJ2-3 TRBV12-3/TRBV12-4 CASSLRRPDTQYF
TRBJ2-3 TRBV20-1 CSARILQGANTQYF
TRBJ2-1 TRBV5-1 CASSFRRTQSSYNEQFF
TRBJ2-7 TRBV6-1 CASRPFGASGSYEQYF
TRBJ2-1 TRBV29-1 CSVSGTTYNEQFF
TRBJ2-1 TRBV4-1 CASSQGDRGHYNEQFF
TRBJ2-7 TRBV10-3 CAISEGAGDRRLYF
TRBJ2-7 TRBV27 CASSLKGSFFYEQYF
TRBJ2-5 TRBV7-9 CASSKNLRDQETQYF
TRBJ2-3 TRBV5-6 CASSFIRSGALTDTQYF
TRBJ2-7 TRBV30 CAWSYEGYEQYF
TRBJ1-2 TRBV20-1 CSARDWGQGYGYTF
TRBJ2-1 TRBV9 CASSVERGVYNEQFF
TRBJ2-7 TRBV7-2 CASNVGEPPYEQYF
TRBJ2-2 TRBV10-3 CATQGAGELFF
TRBJ2-3 TRBV12-3/TRBV12-4 CASSFKLPGDTQYF
TRBJ2-1 TRBV12-3/TRBV12-4 CASTPPGGGNEQFF
TRBJ1-1 TRBV6-1 CASNPGGGRTEAFF
TRBJ2-1 TRBV7-8 CASSLRDSKQFF
TRBJ1-1 TRBV12-3/TRBV12-4 CASRYLRQGERTEAFF
TRBJ2-5 TRBV20-1 CSARGQTQYF